This is a list of T cell receptor beta chains from one sample in a study of blood T cell repertoires in COVID-19. TCRdb keeps only in-frame clones here, not all; method: immunoSEQ multiplex PCR. The sample yields roughly 160,000 clones, around nine tenths seen once. The sequenced material came from peripheral blood. These receptors were obtained from an elderly woman with COVID-19, enrolled during active disease. Each CDR3 is given without its conserved first and last residue.

v_call: TRBV28
j_call: TRBJ2-7
cdr3_aa: ASSHRGLAGGTYEQY

v_call: TRBV19
j_call: TRBJ2-6
cdr3_aa: ASEGWASGANVLT

v_call: TRBV28
j_call: TRBJ1-2
cdr3_aa: ASSSQAPYGYT

v_call: TRBV6-5
j_call: TRBJ1-4
cdr3_aa: ASSPGQGGLF

v_call: TRBV6-5
j_call: TRBJ2-7
cdr3_aa: ASSMTGSDEQY

v_call: TRBV7-6
j_call: TRBJ2-7
cdr3_aa: ASSLAPGLTVNEQY

v_call: TRBV7-9
j_call: TRBJ1-1
cdr3_aa: ASSPIKQGADTEAF

v_call: TRBV28
j_call: TRBJ1-1
cdr3_aa: ASSLYPYEGEDTEAF

v_call: TRBV10-3
j_call: TRBJ1-5
cdr3_aa: AIRAGTGLNQPQH

v_call: TRBV5-4
j_call: TRBJ2-5
cdr3_aa: ASSLGDRGGQETQY

v_call: TRBV3-1/TRBV3-2
j_call: TRBJ2-1
cdr3_aa: ASSSDGTSWDEQF

v_call: TRBV27
j_call: TRBJ1-2
cdr3_aa: ASSFDRVSGYT

v_call: TRBV15
j_call: TRBJ1-1
cdr3_aa: ATSRDLGGYTEAF

v_call: TRBV6-5
j_call: TRBJ1-4
cdr3_aa: ASSSHGRGTNEKLF

v_call: TRBV6-5
j_call: TRBJ2-2
cdr3_aa: ASSYGGQGTGELF

v_call: TRBV11-2
j_call: TRBJ1-1
cdr3_aa: ASSLFTGTEAF

v_call: TRBV27
j_call: TRBJ2-3
cdr3_aa: ASSMTTFSGTDTQY

v_call: TRBV11-3
j_call: TRBJ2-2
cdr3_aa: ASSPGQLGETGELF

v_call: TRBV28
j_call: TRBJ2-7
cdr3_aa: ASSLPGITYEQY

v_call: TRBV4-3
j_call: TRBJ1-5
cdr3_aa: ASSVDSYQPQH

v_call: TRBV2
j_call: TRBJ1-1
cdr3_aa: ASSGQDNTEAF

v_call: TRBV6-4
j_call: TRBJ2-7
cdr3_aa: ASSPGTGYEQY

v_call: TRBV4-3
j_call: TRBJ2-7
cdr3_aa: ASSQDIPGTGGIRSTYEQY

v_call: TRBV28
j_call: TRBJ1-5
cdr3_aa: ASSLLGDNSNQPQH

v_call: TRBV6-5
j_call: TRBJ2-3
cdr3_aa: ASSSWTGEDTDTQY

v_call: TRBV7-2
j_call: TRBJ1-2
cdr3_aa: ASSDPGLEGYT

v_call: TRBV7-9
j_call: TRBJ1-3
cdr3_aa: ASSLGMTAGNTIY

v_call: TRBV2
j_call: TRBJ1-4
cdr3_aa: ASSGRGTNEKLF

v_call: TRBV4-2
j_call: TRBJ1-1
cdr3_aa: ASSQDLDSAANTEAF

v_call: TRBV14
j_call: TRBJ1-2
cdr3_aa: ASSLDRVDLYGYT

v_call: TRBV7-3
j_call: TRBJ2-3
cdr3_aa: ASSFSGSRTDTQY

v_call: TRBV2
j_call: TRBJ1-1
cdr3_aa: ASSGNRGTEAF

v_call: TRBV18
j_call: TRBJ1-5
cdr3_aa: ASSQESISAPVV

v_call: TRBV7-2
j_call: TRBJ2-7
cdr3_aa: ASSLGTSGDYEQY

v_call: TRBV28
j_call: TRBJ1-2
cdr3_aa: ASSSINPGQKFYGYT

v_call: TRBV4-3
j_call: TRBJ2-5
cdr3_aa: ASSQERGRALETQY

v_call: TRBV12-3/TRBV12-4
j_call: TRBJ2-2
cdr3_aa: ASRQQVTGELF

v_call: TRBV21-1
j_call: TRBJ2-3
cdr3_aa: ARQESTDTQY

v_call: TRBV3-1/TRBV3-2
j_call: TRBJ1-2
cdr3_aa: ASSQGPQNGYT

v_call: TRBV3-1/TRBV3-2
j_call: TRBJ2-2
cdr3_aa: ASSSVVTGELF

v_call: TRBV7-9
j_call: TRBJ2-7
cdr3_aa: ASSPSGSSEQY

v_call: TRBV28
j_call: TRBJ1-1
cdr3_aa: ASIGRRNTEAF

v_call: TRBV7-9
j_call: TRBJ1-1
cdr3_aa: ASTSGQGWTEAF

v_call: TRBV3-1/TRBV3-2
j_call: TRBJ1-4
cdr3_aa: ASSQGLRQGYEKLF

v_call: TRBV7-9
j_call: TRBJ2-7
cdr3_aa: ASTKQGISYEQY

v_call: TRBV20-1
j_call: TRBJ2-7
cdr3_aa: SASLPSGYYEQY

v_call: TRBV2
j_call: TRBJ1-5
cdr3_aa: ASSEGYSNQPQH

v_call: TRBV4-2
j_call: TRBJ1-5
cdr3_aa: ASSHHPREYNQPQH

v_call: TRBV7-9
j_call: TRBJ2-3
cdr3_aa: ALSAAGGLADTQY